These T cell receptor beta chains were read from a single sample in a study of lymphopenia after photon versus proton radiotherapy. The assay was immunoSEQ multiplex PCR, and TCRdb's table has in-frame clones only and misses some. The data show 65,000 to 90,000 clones, 92% seen once. Sequencing used peripheral blood, obtained from a patient treated with photon-based radiotherapy. Receptors originate from a woman between 35 and 50 years old with cholangiocarcinoma. Both conserved end residues are trimmed from each CDR3.

v_gene	j_gene	CDR3aa
TRBV30	TRBJ2-1	AWRGGTPFNEQF
TRBV21-1	TRBJ1-2	ASLTETGRYGYT
TRBV5-1	TRBJ1-1	ASTRDRSVTEAF
TRBV5-1	TRBJ2-3	ASSRTSRTDTQY
TRBV10-3	TRBJ2-1	AISDPRNYNEQF
TRBV5-4	TRBJ1-6	ASSFGGNYNSPLH
TRBV5-1	TRBJ2-2	ASSLSTKNTGELF
TRBV6-5	TRBJ2-7	ASIGLGSYEQY
TRBV28	TRBJ2-2	ASSSLSSDELF
TRBV27	TRBJ1-5	ASSALTGARSQPQH
TRBV2	TRBJ1-2	ASRDREESYT
TRBV19	TRBJ2-7	ASSIDAGDEQY
TRBV30	TRBJ1-1	AWSATGTGYAF
TRBV5-1	TRBJ2-7	ASSPLAGANEQY
TRBV27	TRBJ1-3	ASSLTGLRGSGNTIY
TRBV5-1	TRBJ1-1	ASSLKTDRVKNTEAF
TRBV6-4	TRBJ1-6	ASSVGDSNSPLH
TRBV10-3	TRBJ2-1	AISTPGGGYNEQF
TRBV6-1	TRBJ2-6	ASSEGNPNRDRGSGANVLT
TRBV5-4	TRBJ2-3	ASSLGAGGSRDTQY
TRBV28	TRBJ1-1	ASSSEQAF
TRBV27	TRBJ1-1	ASSPRGWTEAF
TRBV11-3	TRBJ2-3	ASSHGLAGGPDTQY
TRBV21-1	TRBJ1-2	ASGPGQPRGGYT
TRBV10-1	TRBJ2-3	ASSEEGGGGTSTDTQY
TRBV7-3	TRBJ1-1	ASSSRQGGAF
TRBV19	TRBJ2-1	ASSTRTSGRGYNEQF
TRBV28	TRBJ1-3	ASTTGNTIY
TRBV5-1	TRBJ1-3	ASSLAGVASGNTIY
TRBV11-2	TRBJ2-7	ASTYTSGSSYEQY
TRBV25-1	TRBJ1-1	ASSAGNTEAF
TRBV19	TRBJ1-6	ASTVEGRGSPLH
TRBV6-5	TRBJ1-2	ASSPKDRYYGYT
TRBV9	TRBJ1-1	ASSVGDTEAF
TRBV30	TRBJ2-7	AWSGIAGGYEQY
TRBV7-3	TRBJ1-1	ASSFETFGTEAF
TRBV7-9	TRBJ1-1	ASSSNQGGTEAF
TRBV28	TRBJ1-5	ASSGDIGSYGPQH
TRBV6-5	TRBJ1-1	ASSFGRLNTEAF
TRBV30	TRBJ1-2	AFAWGQGKGYT
TRBV4-3	TRBJ1-5	ASSQEGSNQPQH
TRBV4-3	TRBJ2-1	ASSQDLGGLGSYNEQF
TRBV4-1	TRBJ1-4	ASSQGGGGEKLF
TRBV7-2	TRBJ1-1	ASSSTGGYMNTEAF
TRBV25-1	TRBJ2-1	ASSELAGVTYNEQF
TRBV28	TRBJ2-3	ASSVWTGKRDTQY
TRBV28	TRBJ1-2	ASSLKQFYGYT
TRBV2	TRBJ1-2	ASRGDRENYGYT
TRBV28	TRBJ2-6	ASSLSTPTGTGRAGANVLT
TRBV7-7	TRBJ2-3	ASSLSGGSIPDTQY
TRBV9	TRBJ2-2	ASSVRITNTGELF
TRBV7-9	TRBJ2-2	ASSFGTGRNTGELF
TRBV6-5	TRBJ2-7	ASSYQGEATGSEQY
TRBV19	TRBJ1-2	AGRTQGKGGYT
TRBV10-3	TRBJ1-1	ATETGRSPEAF
TRBV29-1	TRBJ2-7	SGGQGLYEQY
TRBV5-1	TRBJ2-7	ASSLLGGLAYEQY